The TCR beta chain under discussion was sequenced for a study of CD8 T cells in ankylosing spondylitis. TCRdb re-analysed the 5' RACE reads in MiXCR, keeping a single row per CDR3 protein. The sample has roughly 240,000 distinct CDR3 sequences; approximately 8% are singletons. In its sample, this clonotype was seen many times. The target antigen is unknown. Germline CDR1 SGHRS, CDR2 YFSETQ. This CDR3 has 13 residues. J lost 10 bases, V lost 4 bases, and 9 bases had no gene match. Study observations and caveats: Significant enrichment of disease-linked clones was reportedly seen in matched ankylosing spondylitis synovial fluid. In peripheral blood, disease-linked CD8+ clones occurred at relatively low frequencies. Some of the motif variants had earlier been found in reactive arthritis patients' fluid and blood.

This sequence joins TRBV5-1 and TRBJ1-2; 8 bases line up with TRBD1. The sequence was obtained from a female donor with ankylosing spondylitis or in good health (not recorded which). The specimen sequenced was blood, either unsorted or a sorted T cell fraction (not recorded which). The CDR3 sequence is CASSASTGAYYTF. The CDR3 coding sequence is TGCGCCAGCAGCGCCTCGACAGGGGCCTACTACACCTTC.